This T cell receptor (beta chain) was sequenced during a study of cytomegalovirus exposure and HLA in healthy donors. Findings of the study overall: Fewer N-insertions (relative to the approximately 700-donor mean) were reportedly seen in an Asian-associated ancestry cluster in a later analysis. Later work found that TCR association rates differed between HLA loci; DRB1 had the most and HLA-C the fewest.

Trimming pared 1 base from V and 1 base from J, leaving 7 bases between. Germline lookup yields CDR1 SEHNR and CDR2 FQNEAQ (reference sequence). CDR3 length equals 15 residues. Primers included in the PCR were 60 Vbeta and 13 Jbeta primers. TCRdb's copy holds only in-frame clones and misses some; the assay was immunoSEQ multiplex PCR. This sample has about 160,000 clones, with 75% found just once. Comment on this clone: The antigen is undetermined.

Input material: PBMCs. This TCR was recovered from a woman between 50 and 59 years old in good health and CMV-seropositive. The rearrangement uses TRBV7-9 and TRBJ2-2; a weak D match, TRBD1 (5 bases). CDR3: CASSLGQGNTGELFF. CDR3 bases: TGTGCCAGCAGCTTAGGGCAGGGGAACACCGGGGAGCTGTTTTTT.